The rows below give T cell receptor beta chains drawn from one sample of a study of blood T cell repertoires in COVID-19. The assay was immunoSEQ multiplex PCR, and TCRdb's table has in-frame clones only and misses some. Among 80,000 to 90,000 clones listed, about 83% were seen once. Source material: peripheral blood. These receptors originate from a man aged 55 to 70 with acute or convalescent COVID-19. Both conserved end residues are trimmed from each CDR3. The D gene is left open where the match is weak.

d_gene,v_gene,CDR3aa
NA,TRBV19,ASGDSSYANQPQH
TRBD1,TRBV7-2,ASSHPSQGEIYYGYT
TRBD2,TRBV4-2,ASSQGLAGGVVKNIQY
NA,TRBV12-3/TRBV12-4,ASSPGVNYGYT
NA,TRBV4-3,ASSQYQGRVNEQF
NA,TRBV24-1,ATSPGGAAPLH
TRBD2,TRBV7-6,ASSLEAGVYEQY
NA,TRBV6-2/TRBV6-3,ASSPGGGINQPQH
NA,TRBV10-3,AISANTGELF
TRBD1,TRBV6-2/TRBV6-3,ASSWDRLSNQPQH
NA,TRBV5-1,ASSLDGTSSPTEAF
TRBD2,TRBV11-2,ASTSRYAGGPTYNEQF
TRBD1,TRBV5-1,ASSVPGGSRATNEKLF
NA,TRBV6-1,ASSELVGTSTYEQY
NA,TRBV30,AWSVTGNNQPQH
NA,TRBV5-6,ASSLGARNTEAF
NA,TRBV3-1/TRBV3-2,ASSQEVRGNTEAF
TRBD1,TRBV6-5,ASSPQGVPLH
TRBD1,TRBV11-2,ASSLEAGTGNYGYT
TRBD1,TRBV2,ASSAGTGGREAF
NA,TRBV7-8,ASSPVVQRLKETQY
TRBD2,TRBV9,ASSVLAGSDTQY
NA,TRBV6-2/TRBV6-3,ASSYPSTDGYT
NA,TRBV27,ASSLTLNTEAF
NA,TRBV7-3,ASSQSGGSGANVLT
NA,TRBV19,ASSRGGIEAF